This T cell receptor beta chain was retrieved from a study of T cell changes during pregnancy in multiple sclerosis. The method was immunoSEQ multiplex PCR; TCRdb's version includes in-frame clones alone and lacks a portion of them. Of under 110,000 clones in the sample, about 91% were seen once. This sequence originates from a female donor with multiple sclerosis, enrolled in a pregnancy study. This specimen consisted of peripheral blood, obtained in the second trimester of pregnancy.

CDR3 sequence: CASSITLAAYEQYF. In nucleotides, the CDR3 is TGTGCCAGTAGTATCACGTTGGCGGCCTACGAGCAGTACTTC. This chain links TRBV19 with TRBJ2-7; D is undetermined. The V end lost 3 bases, the J end lost 2 bases, and 11 bases lay between the germline ends. The CDR3 spans 14 residues. Germline V gene lookup returns CDR1 LNHDA and CDR2 SQIVND (reference sequence).